This T cell receptor (beta chain) was found in a study of identifying expanded T cells in peripheral blood. The germline V gene has CDR1 SGHDT and CDR2 YYEEEE. This CDR3 is built from 12 residues. V dropped 2 bases and J dropped 8 bases, with 10 bases sitting between them. To note about this clone: Its antigen remains unknown.

The assay was immunoSEQ multiplex PCR, and TCRdb's table has in-frame clones only and misses some. The sample lists roughly 75,000 clones, about nine tenths seen once, with 3% to 3.5% in the top ten. Study findings and constraints: Roughly 1.2 clones differed between technical replicates, versus about 17 and 20 over time. Variance in clone template counts between approximately 2-week samples significantly increased with total template count across all healthy donors.

No infections or other immune events were documented during collection. The receptor was derived from a person aged 18-69 years in good health. Sequencing was carried out using blood. The chain is built from TRBV5-6 and TRBJ1-1; D call uncertain. CDR3 sequence reads: CASSLWAEEAFF. CDR3 bases: TGTGCCAGCAGCTTATGGGCCGAAGAAGCTTTCTTT.